This T cell receptor beta chain was recovered during a study of T cell responses to AZD1222 COVID-19 vaccine. Study-level points and caveats: Nearly half of unique spike-specific TCRs reportedly avoided B.1.351 and B.1.1.7 mutated regions. Baseline testing showed seropositivity in only six or seven AZD1222 recipients. Spike-specific TCR breadth and depth rose after two AZD1222 doses.

In regard to this clone: No antigen is known for it.

Per germline, CDR1 KGHSH and CDR2 LQKENI. This CDR3 has 15 residues. The V segment lost 0 bases and the J segment 2 bases; nucleotides outside the gene matches: 1. Assay: immunoSEQ multiplex PCR; the TCRdb copy retains only in-frame clones and omits some. The data contain over 130,000 clones, roughly 92% of them singletons. The source material was peripheral blood, sampled on day 0 of AZD1222 vaccination. V usage is TRBV18 and J usage is TRBJ1-3; 7 positions match TRBD1. This receptor was obtained from an adult in good health. The CDR3 spells CASSPPDRAGNTIYF. The DNA of the CDR3 is TGTGCCAGCTCACCACCAGACAGGGCTGGAAACACCATATATTTT.